This TCR beta chain was documented in a study of identical twins. Overall study findings and caveats: Recombination models fit unrelated individuals' TCR alpha sharing but underestimated twins'. Weaker excess twin sharing was observed in beta out-of-frame sequences.

Through template switching, a universal primer site was introduced, and the cDNA contained unique molecular identifiers. TCRdb re-called the 5' RACE reads through MiXCR, storing one row per CDR3 protein. The sample gives around 680,000 distinct CDR3 sequences, 8% to 9% of which show up once; roughly 0.97% is in the top ten. This clonotype was seen more than once but under ten times. Its antigen remains unknown. The same data also contributed to another study, on yellow fever vaccine responses in identical twins.

The clonotype originates from a woman in her late teens or twenties in good health. The material sequenced was PBMCs.

The CDR3: CASSYGSDEQYF. The CDR3 nucleotides read TGTGCCAGCAGTTACGGGTCCGACGAGCAGTACTTC. The chain couples TRBV6-6 to TRBJ2-7; D gene uncertain. The germline V gene encodes CDR1 MNHNY and CDR2 SVGAGI (reference sequence). V lost 2 bases to trimming and J lost 5 bases, with 7 bases between them. The CDR3 is 12 residues long.